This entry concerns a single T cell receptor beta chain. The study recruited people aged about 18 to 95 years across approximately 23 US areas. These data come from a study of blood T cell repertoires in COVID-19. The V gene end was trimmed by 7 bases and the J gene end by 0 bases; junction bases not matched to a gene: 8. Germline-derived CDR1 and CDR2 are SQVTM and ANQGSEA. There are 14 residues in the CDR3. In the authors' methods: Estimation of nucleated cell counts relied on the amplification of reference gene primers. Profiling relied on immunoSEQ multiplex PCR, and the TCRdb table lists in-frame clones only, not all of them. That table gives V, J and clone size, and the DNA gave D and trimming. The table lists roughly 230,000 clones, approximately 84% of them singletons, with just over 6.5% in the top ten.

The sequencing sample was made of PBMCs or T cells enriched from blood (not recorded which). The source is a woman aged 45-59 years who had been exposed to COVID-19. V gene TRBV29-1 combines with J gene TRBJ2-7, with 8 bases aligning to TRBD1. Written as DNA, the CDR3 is TGCAGCGCGGTACAGGGGGGTATCTCCTACGAGCAGTACTTC. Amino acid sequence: CSAVQGGISYEQYF.